This T cell receptor (beta chain) was sequenced for a study of cytomegalovirus exposure and HLA in healthy donors. Overall study findings and caveats: A later analysis showed HLA-associated TCR beta chains outstripping equally common others in clonal expansion.

The CDR3 covers 16 residues. J lost 0 bases, V lost 5 bases, and 3 bases had no gene match. Germline V gene data show CDR1 as SGHTA and CDR2 as FQGNSA. The study ran its PCR with 60 Vbeta and 13 Jbeta primers. The table came from immunoSEQ multiplex PCR; TCRdb's copy has only in-frame clones and leaves some out. The sample has 150,000 to 200,000 clones, around three quarters seen once. Concerning this clone itself: What it binds is not known.

This clonotype originated in a man aged 25-45 years in good health and CMV-seronegative. V and J are TRBV7-2 and TRBJ1-6; 8 bases are shared with TRBD1. Sequencing was performed on PBMCs. CDR3 residues: CASSRTGSSYNSPLHF. DNA for the CDR3: TGTGCCAGCAGCCGGACAGGGAGCTCCTATAATTCACCCCTCCACTTT. Full variable domain (outside the CDR3, taken from reference TRBV7-2 and TRBJ1-6): GAGVSQSPSNKVTEKGKDVELRCDPISGHTALYWYRQSLGQGLEFLIYFQGNSAPDKSGLPSDRFSAERTGGSVSTLTIQRTQQEDSAVYLCASSRTGSSYNSPLHFGNGTRLTVT.